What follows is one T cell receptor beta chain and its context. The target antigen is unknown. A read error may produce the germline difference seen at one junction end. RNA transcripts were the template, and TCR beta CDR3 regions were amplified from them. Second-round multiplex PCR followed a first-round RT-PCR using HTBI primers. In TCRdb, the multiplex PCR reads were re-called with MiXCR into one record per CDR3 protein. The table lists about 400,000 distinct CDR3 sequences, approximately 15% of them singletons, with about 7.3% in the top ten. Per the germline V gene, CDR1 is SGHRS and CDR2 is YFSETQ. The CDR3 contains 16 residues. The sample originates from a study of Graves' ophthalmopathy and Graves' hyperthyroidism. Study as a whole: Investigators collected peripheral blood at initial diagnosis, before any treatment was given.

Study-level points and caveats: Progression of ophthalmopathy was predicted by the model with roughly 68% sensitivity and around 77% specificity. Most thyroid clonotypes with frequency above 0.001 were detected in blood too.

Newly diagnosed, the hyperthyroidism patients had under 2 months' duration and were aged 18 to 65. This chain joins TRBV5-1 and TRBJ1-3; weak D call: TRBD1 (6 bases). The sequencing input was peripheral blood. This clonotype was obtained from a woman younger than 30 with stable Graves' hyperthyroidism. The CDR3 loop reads CASSYNGGLSGNTICF. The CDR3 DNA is TGCGCCAGCAGTTATAATGGGGGGCTCTCTGGAAACACCATATGTTTT.